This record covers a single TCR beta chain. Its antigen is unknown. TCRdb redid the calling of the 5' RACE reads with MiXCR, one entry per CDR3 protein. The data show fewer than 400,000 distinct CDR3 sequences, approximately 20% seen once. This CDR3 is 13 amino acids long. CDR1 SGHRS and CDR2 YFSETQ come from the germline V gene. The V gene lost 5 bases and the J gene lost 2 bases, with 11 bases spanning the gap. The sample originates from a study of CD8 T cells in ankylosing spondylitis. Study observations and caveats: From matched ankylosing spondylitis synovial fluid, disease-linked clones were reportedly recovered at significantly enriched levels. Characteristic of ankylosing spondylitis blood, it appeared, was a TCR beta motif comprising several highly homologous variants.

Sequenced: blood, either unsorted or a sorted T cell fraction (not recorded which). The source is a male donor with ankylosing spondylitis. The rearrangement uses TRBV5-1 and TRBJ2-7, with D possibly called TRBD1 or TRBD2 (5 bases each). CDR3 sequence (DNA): TGCGCCAGCAGAATGACAGCGGCCTACGAGCAGTACTTC. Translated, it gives CASRMTAAYEQYF.